This entry is about one TCR beta chain. The target antigen is unknown. Germline CDR1 LGHDT, CDR2 YNNKEL (reference sequence). The CDR3 is 12 amino acids. Trimming left V 2 bases short and J 5 bases short, with 6 bases between. This entry comes from a study of blood T cells in healthy people across ages. Together with a sample-barcoded 5' primer, a J-beta primer mix was included in a second PCR lasting roughly 6 to 12 cycles. From the 5' RACE reads, TCRdb called clonotypes with MiXCR, one entry per CDR3 protein. The sample holds 730,000 or so distinct CDR3 sequences, around 40% seen once. General observations from the study: Per-million-T-cell TCR beta diversity fell roughly linearly with age. It was found that TCR beta diversity correlated strongly with the percentage of naive T cells.

The material sequenced was blood. The chain combines TRBV3-1 with TRBJ1-2; D not resolved. The receptor's source is a woman in her sixties or seventies in good health. The CDR3 nucleotides read TGTGCCAGCAGCCAAAGTACTTATGGCTACACCTTC. Amino acids: CASSQSTYGYTF.